Each of the 3 T cell receptor beta chains below was sequenced from the same sample in a study of beta chain features in type 1 diabetes. Isolated RNA was reverse transcribed in full, so expressed TCRB transcripts were sequenced. Assay used: immunoSEQ multiplex PCR; TCRdb lists only in-frame clones, some missing. The table lists 350,000 or so clones, around a fifth of them singletons. The sample taken for sequencing was naive CD4+ T cells from blood. These receptors all come from a woman between 18 and 29 years old in good health.

A few counts support this clone. In the same sample, other DNA sequences code for this CDR3. The rearrangement joins TRBV30 to TRBJ2-3; D is unclear. Trimming left V 2 bases short and J 0 bases short, with 6 bases between. Looked up from germline, CDR1 is GTSNPN and CDR2 is SVGIG (reference sequence). The CDR3 extends over 13 amino acids. The CDR3 DNA is TGTGCCTGGAGTACCGGGAGCACAGATACGCAGTATTTT. Encoded protein: CAWSTGSTDTQYF. The entire variable domain, with the rest obtained from reference TRBV30 and TRBJ2-3, is as follows: SQTIHQWPATLVQPVGSPLSLECTVEGTSNPNLYWYRQAAGRGLQLLFYSVGIGQISSEVPQNLSASRPQDRQFILSSKKLLLSDSGFYLCAWSTGSTDTQYFGPGTRLTVL.

This clone was seen a handful of times. This sequence joins TRBV11-3 and TRBJ2-1; TRBD2 aligns across 12 bases. The ends lost 6 bases at V and 1 base at J; junction bases unmatched: 7. Germline-derived CDR1 and CDR2 are SGHNT and YENEEA. The CDR3 contains 17 residues. The CDR3 DNA reads TGTGCCAGCAGGCAGACTAGCGGGGGCCCTTCCTACAATGAGCAGTTCTTC. Protein: CASRQTSGGPSYNEQFF. Drawing the rest from reference TRBV11-3 and TRBJ2-1, the complete variable domain is EAGVVQSPRYKIIEKKQPVAFWCNPISGHNTLYWYLQNLGQGPELLIRYENEEAVDDSQLPKDRFSAERLKGVDSTLKIQPAELGDSAVYLCASRQTSGGPSYNEQFFGPGTRLTVL.

The chain employs TRBV19 and TRBJ1-1; weak D call: TRBD1 (6 bases). Trimming cost V 5 bases and J 4 bases, with 11 bases left between them. CDR3 length: 13 residues. CDR1 LNHDA and CDR2 SQIVND come from the germline V gene (reference sequence). The CDR3 coding sequence is TGTGCCAGTAGTCCTCACAGGGCCACTGAAGCTTTCTTT. This encodes CASSPHRATEAFF.